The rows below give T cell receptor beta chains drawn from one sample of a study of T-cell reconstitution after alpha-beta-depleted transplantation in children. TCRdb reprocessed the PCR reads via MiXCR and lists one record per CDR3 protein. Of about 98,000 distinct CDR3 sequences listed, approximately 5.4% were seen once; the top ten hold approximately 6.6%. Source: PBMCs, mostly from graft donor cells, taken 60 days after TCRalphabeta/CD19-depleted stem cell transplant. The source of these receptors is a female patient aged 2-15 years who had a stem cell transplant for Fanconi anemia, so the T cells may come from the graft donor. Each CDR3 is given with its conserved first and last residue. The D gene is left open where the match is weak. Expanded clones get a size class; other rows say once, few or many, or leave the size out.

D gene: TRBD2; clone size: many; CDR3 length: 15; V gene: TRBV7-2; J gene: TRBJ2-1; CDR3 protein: CASSLGLAALNEQFF; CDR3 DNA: TGTGCCAGCAGCTTGGGACTAGCGGCCCTCAATGAGCAGTTCTTC
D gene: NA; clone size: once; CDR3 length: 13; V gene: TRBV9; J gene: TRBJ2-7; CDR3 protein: CASSVSPVYGQYF; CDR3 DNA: TGTGCCAGCAGCGTATCGCCTGTGTACGGGCAGTACTTC
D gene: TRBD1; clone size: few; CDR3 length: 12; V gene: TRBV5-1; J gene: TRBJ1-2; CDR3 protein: CASSLGQAGYTF; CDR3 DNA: TGCGCCAGCAGCCTGGGACAGGCTGGCTACACCTTC
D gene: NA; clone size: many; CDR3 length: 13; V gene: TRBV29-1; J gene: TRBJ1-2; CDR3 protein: CSGKRPGGGGYTF; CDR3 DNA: TGCAGCGGGAAGCGACCCGGGGGAGGTGGCTACACCTTC
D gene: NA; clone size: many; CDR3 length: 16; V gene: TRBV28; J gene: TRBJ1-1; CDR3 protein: CASSFRPGTGNTEAFF; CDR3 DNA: TGTGCCAGCAGTTTCCGGCCCGGGACGGGGAACACTGAAGCTTTCTTT
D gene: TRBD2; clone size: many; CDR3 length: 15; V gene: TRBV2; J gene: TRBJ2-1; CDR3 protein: CASRQREGRQNEQFF; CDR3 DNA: TGTGCCAGCAGACAGCGGGAGGGCCGTCAGAATGAGCAGTTCTTC
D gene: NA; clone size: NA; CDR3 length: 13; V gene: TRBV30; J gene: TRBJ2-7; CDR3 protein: CAWRGGVAYEQYF; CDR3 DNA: TGTGCCTGGAGGGGCGGGGTGGCCTACGAGCAGTACTTC
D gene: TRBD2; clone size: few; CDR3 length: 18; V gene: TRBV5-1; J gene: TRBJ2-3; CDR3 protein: CASRVSAKTSGGPDTQYF; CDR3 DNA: TGCGCCAGCCGGGTCTCGGCAAAGACTAGCGGGGGTCCAGATACGCAGTATTTT
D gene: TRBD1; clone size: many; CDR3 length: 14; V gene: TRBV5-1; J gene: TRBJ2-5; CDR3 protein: CASSLVGTGETQYF; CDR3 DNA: TGCGCCAGCAGCTTGGTCGGGACAGGAGAGACCCAGTACTTC
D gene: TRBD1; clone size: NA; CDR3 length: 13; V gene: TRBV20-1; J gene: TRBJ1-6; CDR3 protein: CSADRALHSPLHF; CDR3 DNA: TGCAGTGCCGACAGGGCGCTCCATTCACCCCTCCACTTT
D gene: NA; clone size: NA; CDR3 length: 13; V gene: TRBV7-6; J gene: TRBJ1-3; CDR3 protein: CASSLSSGNTIYF; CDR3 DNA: TGTGCCAGCAGCTTGTCCTCTGGAAACACCATATATTTT
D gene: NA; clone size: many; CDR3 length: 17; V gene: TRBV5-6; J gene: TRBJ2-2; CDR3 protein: CASSLSGRSDWTGELFF; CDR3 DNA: TGTGCCAGCAGCTTGAGTGGTCGATCCGACTGGACCGGGGAGCTGTTTTTT
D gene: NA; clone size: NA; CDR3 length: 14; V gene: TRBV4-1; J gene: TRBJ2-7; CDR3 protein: CASSQESRGYEQYF; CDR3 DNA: TGCGCCAGCAGCCAAGAATCACGTGGCTACGAGCAGTACTTC
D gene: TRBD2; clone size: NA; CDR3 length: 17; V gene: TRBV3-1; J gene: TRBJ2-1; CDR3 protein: CASSQGWGGRSSNEQFF; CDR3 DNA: TGTGCCAGCAGCCAAGGCTGGGGCGGGAGAAGTAGCAATGAGCAGTTCTTC
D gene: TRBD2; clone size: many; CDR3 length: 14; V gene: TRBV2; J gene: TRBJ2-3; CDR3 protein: CAVVSGSTTDTQYF; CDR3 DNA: TGTGCCGTTGTTAGCGGGAGCACCACAGATACGCAGTATTTT
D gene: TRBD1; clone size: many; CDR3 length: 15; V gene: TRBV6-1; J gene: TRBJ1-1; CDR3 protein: CASRTGSGFFSEAFF; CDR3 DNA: TGTGCCAGCAGGACAGGGAGTGGGTTTTTTTCTGAAGCTTTCTTT
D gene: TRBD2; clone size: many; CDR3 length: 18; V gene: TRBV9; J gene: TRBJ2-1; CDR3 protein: CASSALFPLAGIQSEQFF; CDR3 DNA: TGTGCCAGCAGCGCCTTATTCCCCCTAGCGGGGATTCAGAGTGAGCAGTTCTTC
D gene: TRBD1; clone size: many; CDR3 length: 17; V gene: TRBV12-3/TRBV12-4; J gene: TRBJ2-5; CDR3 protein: CASSSTGTGSTKETQYF; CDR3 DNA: TGTGCCAGCAGTTCAACCGGGACAGGGTCCACAAAAGAGACCCAGTACTTC
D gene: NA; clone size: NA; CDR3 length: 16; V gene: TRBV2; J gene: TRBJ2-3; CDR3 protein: CASSVIPGLRTDTQNF; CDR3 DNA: TGTGCCAGCAGTGTTATCCCGGGACTTCGCACAGATACGCAGAATTTT
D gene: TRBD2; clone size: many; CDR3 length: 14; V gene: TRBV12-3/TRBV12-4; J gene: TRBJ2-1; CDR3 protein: CASSLTGRGNEQFF; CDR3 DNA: TGTGCCAGCAGTTTAACCGGGAGGGGGAATGAGCAGTTCTTC
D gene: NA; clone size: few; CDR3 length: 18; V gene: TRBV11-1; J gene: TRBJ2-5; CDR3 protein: CASSLVLPWDGRPETQYF; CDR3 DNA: TGTGCCAGCAGCTTAGTACTACCCTGGGACGGACGGCCAGAGACCCAGTACTTC
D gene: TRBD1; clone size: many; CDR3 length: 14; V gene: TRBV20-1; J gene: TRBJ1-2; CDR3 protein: CSASRGQGERGYTF; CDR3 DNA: TGCAGTGCTAGCCGGGGACAGGGAGAACGAGGCTACACCTTC
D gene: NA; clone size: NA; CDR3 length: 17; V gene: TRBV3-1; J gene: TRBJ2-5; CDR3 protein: CASSKELQVKGQETQYF; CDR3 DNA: TGTGCCAGCTCCAAAGAGTTACAGGTGAAGGGCCAAGAGACCCAGTACTTC
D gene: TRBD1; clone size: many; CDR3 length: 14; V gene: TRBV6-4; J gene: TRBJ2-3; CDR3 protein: CASTRTDRAHIRDF; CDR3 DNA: TGTGCCAGCACCCGTACGGACAGGGCTCATATTCGGGATTTT
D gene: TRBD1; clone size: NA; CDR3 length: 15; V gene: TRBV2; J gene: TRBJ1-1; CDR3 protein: CASGLQGNLNTEAFF; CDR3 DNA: TGTGCCAGCGGACTACAGGGGAACCTGAACACTGAAGCTTTCTTT
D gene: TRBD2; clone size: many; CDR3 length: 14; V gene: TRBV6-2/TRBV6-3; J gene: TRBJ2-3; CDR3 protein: CASRSGLDTDTQYF; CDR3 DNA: TGTGCCAGCAGATCGGGACTAGACACAGATACGCAGTATTTT
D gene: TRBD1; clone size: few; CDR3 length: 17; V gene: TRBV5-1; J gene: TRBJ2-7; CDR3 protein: CASSQPPGQGTIYEQYF; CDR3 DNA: TGCGCCAGCAGCCAACCGCCGGGACAGGGAACCATCTACGAGCAGTACTTC
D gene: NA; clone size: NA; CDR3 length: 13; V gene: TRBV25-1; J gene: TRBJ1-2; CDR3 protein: CASSRDMWYGYTF; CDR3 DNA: TGTGCCAGCAGCCGGGATATGTGGTATGGCTACACCTTC
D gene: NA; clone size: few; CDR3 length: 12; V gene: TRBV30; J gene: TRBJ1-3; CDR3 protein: CAWSSSGNTIYF; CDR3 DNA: TGTGCCTGGAGCTCCTCTGGAAACACCATATATTTT
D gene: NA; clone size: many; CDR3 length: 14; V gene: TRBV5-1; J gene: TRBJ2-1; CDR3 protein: CASSLGLGNNEQFF; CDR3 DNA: TGCGCCAGCAGCTTGGGACTAGGAAACAATGAGCAGTTCTTC
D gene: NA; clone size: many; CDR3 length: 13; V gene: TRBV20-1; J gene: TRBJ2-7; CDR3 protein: CSALLEATYEQYF; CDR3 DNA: TGCAGTGCACTTCTGGAGGCGACCTACGAGCAGTACTTC
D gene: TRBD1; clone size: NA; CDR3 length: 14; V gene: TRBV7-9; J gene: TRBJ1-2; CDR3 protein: CASSSQGQPYGYTF; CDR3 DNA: TGTGCCAGCAGCTCACAGGGGCAACCCTATGGCTACACCTTC
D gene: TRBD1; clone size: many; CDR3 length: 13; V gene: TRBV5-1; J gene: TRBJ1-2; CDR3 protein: CASSFDRGGGYTF; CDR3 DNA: TGCGCCAGCAGCTTTGACAGGGGCGGTGGCTACACCTTC
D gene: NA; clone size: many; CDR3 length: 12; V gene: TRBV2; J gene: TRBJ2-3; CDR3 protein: CASRQETDTQYF; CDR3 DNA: TGTGCCAGCAGGCAAGAAACAGATACGCAGTATTTT
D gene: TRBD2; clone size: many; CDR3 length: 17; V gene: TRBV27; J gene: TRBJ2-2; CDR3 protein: CASSLISGRAKAGELFF; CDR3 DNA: TGTGCCAGCAGTTTAATTAGCGGGAGGGCTAAGGCCGGGGAGCTGTTTTTT
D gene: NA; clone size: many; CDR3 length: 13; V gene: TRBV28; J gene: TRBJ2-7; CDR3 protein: CAIAPGVSYEQYF; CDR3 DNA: TGTGCCATCGCACCGGGAGTCTCCTACGAGCAGTACTTC
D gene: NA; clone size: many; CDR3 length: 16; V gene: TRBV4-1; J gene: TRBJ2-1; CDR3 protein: CASSQDNLGLGNEQFF; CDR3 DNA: TGCGCCAGCAGCCAAGATAACCTAGGATTAGGTAATGAGCAGTTCTTC
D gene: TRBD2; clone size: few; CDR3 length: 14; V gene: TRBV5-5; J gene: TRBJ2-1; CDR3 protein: CASSPSGNYNEQFF; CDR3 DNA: TGTGCCAGCTCCCCTAGCGGGAACTACAATGAGCAGTTCTTC
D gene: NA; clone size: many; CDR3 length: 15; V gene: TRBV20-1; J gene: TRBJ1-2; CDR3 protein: CSARDRRTSNYGYTF; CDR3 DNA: TGCAGTGCTAGAGATCGACGCACATCTAACTATGGCTACACCTTC
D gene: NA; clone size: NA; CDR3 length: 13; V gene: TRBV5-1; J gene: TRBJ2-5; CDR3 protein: CASSFGGTETQYF; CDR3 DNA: TGCGCCAGCAGCTTTGGCGGGACAGAGACCCAGTACTTC
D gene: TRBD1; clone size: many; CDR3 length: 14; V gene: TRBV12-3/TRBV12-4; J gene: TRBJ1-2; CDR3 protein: CASSPTGEFYGYTF; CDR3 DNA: TGTGCCAGCAGCCCGACAGGGGAGTTCTATGGCTACACCTTC
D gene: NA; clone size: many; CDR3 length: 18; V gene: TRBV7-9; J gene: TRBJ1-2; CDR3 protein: CASSLGRSSGQKNYGYTF; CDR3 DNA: TGTGCCAGCAGCTTAGGCAGGAGTTCAGGACAGAAGAACTATGGCTACACCTTC